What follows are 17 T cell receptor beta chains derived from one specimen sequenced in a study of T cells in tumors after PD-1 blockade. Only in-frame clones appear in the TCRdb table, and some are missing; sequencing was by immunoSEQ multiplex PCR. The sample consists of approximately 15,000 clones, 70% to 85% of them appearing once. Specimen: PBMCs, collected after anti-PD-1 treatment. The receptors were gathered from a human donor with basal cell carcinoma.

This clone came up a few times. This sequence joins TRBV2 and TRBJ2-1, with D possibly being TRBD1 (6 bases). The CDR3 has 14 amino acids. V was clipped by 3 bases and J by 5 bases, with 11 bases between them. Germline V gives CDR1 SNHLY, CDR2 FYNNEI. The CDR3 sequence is CASSESTGNNEQFF. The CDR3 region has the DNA TGTGCCAGCAGTGAGAGCACAGGGAACAATGAGCAGTTCTTC.

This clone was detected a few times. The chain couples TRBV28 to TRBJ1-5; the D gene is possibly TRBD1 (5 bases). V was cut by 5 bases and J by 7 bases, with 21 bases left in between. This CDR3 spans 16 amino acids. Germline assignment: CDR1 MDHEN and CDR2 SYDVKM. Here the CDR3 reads CASSGRDALPGQPQHF. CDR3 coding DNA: TGTGCCAGCAGTGGCCGGGACGCGCTACCAGGGCAGCCCCAGCATTTT.

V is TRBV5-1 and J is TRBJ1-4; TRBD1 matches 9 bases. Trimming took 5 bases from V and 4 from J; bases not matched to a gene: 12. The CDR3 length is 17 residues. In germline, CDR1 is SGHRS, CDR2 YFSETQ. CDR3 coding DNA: TGCGCCAGCAGACCGAACCCGGGACAGGGTGATAATGAAAAACTGTTTTTT. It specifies CASRPNPGQGDNEKLFF.

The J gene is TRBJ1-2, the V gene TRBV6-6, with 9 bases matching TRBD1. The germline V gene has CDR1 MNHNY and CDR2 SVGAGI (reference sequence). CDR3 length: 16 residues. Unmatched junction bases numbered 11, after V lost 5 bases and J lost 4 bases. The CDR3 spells CASSGQQGARAYGYTF. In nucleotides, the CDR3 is TGTGCCAGCAGTGGACAACAGGGGGCCCGGGCCTATGGCTACACCTTC.

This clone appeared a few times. CDR3: CASRGGRESHEQYF. The CDR3, as DNA: TGTGCCAGCAGAGGCGGGAGGGAATCCCACGAGCAGTACTTC. V gene TRBV28 combines with J gene TRBJ2-7; 9 bases are shared with TRBD2. The trim removed 6 bases at V and 5 bases at J, leaving 8 bases unmatched. The CDR3 totals 14 residues. Germline V gene data show CDR1 as MDHEN and CDR2 as SYDVKM.

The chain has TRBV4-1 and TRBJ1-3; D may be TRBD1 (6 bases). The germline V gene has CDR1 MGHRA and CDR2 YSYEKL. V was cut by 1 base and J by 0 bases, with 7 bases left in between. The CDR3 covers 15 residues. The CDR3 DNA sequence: TGCGCCAGCAGCCAAGGGACAGCCTCTGGAAACACCATATATTTT. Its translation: CASSQGTASGNTIYF.

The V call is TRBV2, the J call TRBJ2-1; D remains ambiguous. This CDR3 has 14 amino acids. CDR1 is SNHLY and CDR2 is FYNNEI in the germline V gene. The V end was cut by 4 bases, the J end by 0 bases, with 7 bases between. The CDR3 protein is CASSVGSSYNEQFF. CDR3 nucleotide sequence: TGTGCCAGCAGTGTGGGTTCCTCCTACAATGAGCAGTTCTTC. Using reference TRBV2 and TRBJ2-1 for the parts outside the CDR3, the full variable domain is EPEVTQTPSHQVTQMGQEVILRCVPISNHLYFYWYRQILGQKVEFLVSFYNNEISEKSEIFDDQFSVERPDGSNFTLKIRSTKLEDSAMYFCASSVGSSYNEQFFGPGTRLTVL.

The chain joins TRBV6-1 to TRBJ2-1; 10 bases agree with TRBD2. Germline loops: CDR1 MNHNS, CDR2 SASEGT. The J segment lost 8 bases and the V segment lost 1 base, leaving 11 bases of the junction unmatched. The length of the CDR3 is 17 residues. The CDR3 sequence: CASSEGASGGSRDEQFF. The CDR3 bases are TGTGCCAGCAGTGAAGGGGCTAGCGGGGGTTCGAGAGATGAGCAGTTCTTC.

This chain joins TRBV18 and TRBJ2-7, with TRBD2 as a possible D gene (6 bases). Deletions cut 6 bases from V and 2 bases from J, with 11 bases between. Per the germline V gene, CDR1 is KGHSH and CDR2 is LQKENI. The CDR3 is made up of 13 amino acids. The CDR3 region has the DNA TGTGCCAGCTCCCCAACTAGCACCTACGAGCAGTACTTC. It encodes CASSPTSTYEQYF.

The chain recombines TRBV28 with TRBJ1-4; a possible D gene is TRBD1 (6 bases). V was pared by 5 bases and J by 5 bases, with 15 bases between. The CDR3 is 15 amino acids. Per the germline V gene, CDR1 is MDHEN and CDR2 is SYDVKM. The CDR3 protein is CASSRGGVRNEKLFF. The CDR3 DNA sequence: TGTGCCAGCAGTAGGGGGGGGGTCAGGAATGAAAAACTGTTTTTT.

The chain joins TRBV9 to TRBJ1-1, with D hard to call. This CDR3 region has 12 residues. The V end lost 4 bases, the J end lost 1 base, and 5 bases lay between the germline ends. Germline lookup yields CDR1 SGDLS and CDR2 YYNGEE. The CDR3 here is CASSPQNTEAFF. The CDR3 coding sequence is TGTGCCAGCAGCCCCCAGAACACTGAAGCTTTCTTT.

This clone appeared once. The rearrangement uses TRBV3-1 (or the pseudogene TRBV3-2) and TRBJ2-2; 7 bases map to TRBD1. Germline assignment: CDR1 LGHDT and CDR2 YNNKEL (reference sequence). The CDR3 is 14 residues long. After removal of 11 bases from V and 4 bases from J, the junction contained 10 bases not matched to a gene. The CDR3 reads CASRQGRGTGELFF. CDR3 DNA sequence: TGTGCCTCTAGACAGGGACGGGGCACCGGGGAGCTGTTTTTT.

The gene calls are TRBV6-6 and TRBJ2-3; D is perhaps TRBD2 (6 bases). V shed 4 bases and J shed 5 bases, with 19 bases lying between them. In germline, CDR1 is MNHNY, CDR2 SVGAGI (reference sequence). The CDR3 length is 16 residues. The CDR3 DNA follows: TGTGCCAGCAGTTCGGCTAGCGCGCAAGGTATAGATACGCAGTATTTT. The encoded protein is CASSSASAQGIDTQYF.

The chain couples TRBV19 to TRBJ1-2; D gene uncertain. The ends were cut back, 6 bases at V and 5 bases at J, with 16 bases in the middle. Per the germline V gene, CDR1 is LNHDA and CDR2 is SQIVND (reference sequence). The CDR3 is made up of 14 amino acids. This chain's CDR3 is CASSLGGGVYGYTF. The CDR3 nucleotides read TGTGCCAGTAGCCTGGGTGGCGGGGTGTATGGCTACACCTTC.

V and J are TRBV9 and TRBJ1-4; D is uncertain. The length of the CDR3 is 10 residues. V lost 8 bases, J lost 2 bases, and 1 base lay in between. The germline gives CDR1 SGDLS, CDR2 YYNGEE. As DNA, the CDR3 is TGTGCCAGTACTAATGAAAAACTGTTTTTT. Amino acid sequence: CASTNEKLFF.

The CDR3 loop reads CASSEIGGQGSRTEAFF. The CDR3 region has the DNA TGTGCCAGCAGTGAAATAGGGGGACAGGGGTCCCGCACTGAAGCTTTCTTT. The rearrangement links TRBV6-1 to TRBJ1-1, with TRBD1 matching 10 bases. V lost 2 bases and J lost 4; bases outside the gene matches: 10. Germline-derived CDR1 and CDR2 are MNHNS and SASEGT. The CDR3 extends over 17 amino acids.

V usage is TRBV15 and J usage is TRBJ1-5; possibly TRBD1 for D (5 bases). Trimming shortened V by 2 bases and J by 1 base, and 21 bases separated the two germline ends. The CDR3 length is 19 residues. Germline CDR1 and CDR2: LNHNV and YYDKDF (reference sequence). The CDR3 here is CATSRYPQALGLSNQPQHF. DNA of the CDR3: TGTGCCACCAGCAGATATCCACAGGCCCTGGGGCTGAGCAATCAGCCCCAGCATTTT.